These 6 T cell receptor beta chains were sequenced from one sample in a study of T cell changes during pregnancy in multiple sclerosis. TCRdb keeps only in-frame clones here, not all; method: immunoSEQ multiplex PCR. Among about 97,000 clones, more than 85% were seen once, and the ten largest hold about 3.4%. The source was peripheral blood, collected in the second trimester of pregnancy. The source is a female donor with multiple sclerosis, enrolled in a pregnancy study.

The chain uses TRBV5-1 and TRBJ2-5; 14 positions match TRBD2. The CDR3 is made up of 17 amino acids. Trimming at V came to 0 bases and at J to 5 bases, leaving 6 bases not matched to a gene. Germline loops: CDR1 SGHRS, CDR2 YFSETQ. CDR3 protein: CASSLAGLAGVLETQYF. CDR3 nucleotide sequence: TGCGCCAGCAGCTTGGCGGGACTAGCGGGGGTACTGGAGACCCAGTACTTC. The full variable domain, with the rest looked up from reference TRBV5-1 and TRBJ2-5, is KAGVTQTPRYLIKTRGQQVTLSCSPISGHRSVSWYQQTPGQGLQFLFEYFSETQRNKGNFPGRFSGRQFSNSRSEMNVSTLELGDSALYLCASSLAGLAGVLETQYFGPGTRLLVL.

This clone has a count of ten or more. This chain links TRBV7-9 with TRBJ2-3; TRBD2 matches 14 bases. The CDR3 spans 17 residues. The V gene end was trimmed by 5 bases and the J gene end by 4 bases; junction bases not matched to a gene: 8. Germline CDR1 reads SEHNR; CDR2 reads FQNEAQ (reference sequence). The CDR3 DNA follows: TGTGCCAGCAGCCCGCGGACTAGCGGGAGGTGGGCAGATACGCAGTATTTT. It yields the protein CASSPRTSGRWADTQYF.

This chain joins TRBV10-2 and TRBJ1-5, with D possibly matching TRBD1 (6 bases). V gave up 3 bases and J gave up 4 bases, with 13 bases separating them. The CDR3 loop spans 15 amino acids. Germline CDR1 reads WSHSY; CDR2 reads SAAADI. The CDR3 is CASSESGGRNQPQHF. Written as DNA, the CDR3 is TGCGCCAGCAGTGAATCGGGGGGCCGGAATCAGCCCCAGCATTTT.

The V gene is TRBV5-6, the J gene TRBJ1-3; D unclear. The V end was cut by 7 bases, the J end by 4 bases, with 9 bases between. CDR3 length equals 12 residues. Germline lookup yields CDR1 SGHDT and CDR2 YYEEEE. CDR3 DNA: TGTGCCAGCCGCTCCTCCGGAAACACCATATATTTT. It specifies CASRSSGNTIYF.

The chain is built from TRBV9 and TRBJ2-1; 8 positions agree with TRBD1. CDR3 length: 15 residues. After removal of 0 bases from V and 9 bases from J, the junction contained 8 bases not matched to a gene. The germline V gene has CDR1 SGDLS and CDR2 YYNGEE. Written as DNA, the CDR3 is TGTGCCAGCAGCGTAGAGTCAGGGGGCTTCGGTGAGCAGTTCTTC. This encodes CASSVESGGFGEQFF.

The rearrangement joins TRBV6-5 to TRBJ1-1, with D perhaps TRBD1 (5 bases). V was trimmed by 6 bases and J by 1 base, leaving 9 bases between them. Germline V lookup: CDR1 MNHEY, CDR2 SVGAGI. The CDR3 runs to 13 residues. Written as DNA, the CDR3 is TGTGCCAGCAGCTACGGACAGAACACTGAAGCTTTCTTT. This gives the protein CASSYGQNTEAFF.